A single T cell receptor (beta chain) is shown here with its context. These data originate in a study of technical replicates of blood from several donors. Libraries were prepared by immunoSEQ multiplex PCR; TCRdb keeps only in-frame clonotypes and omits some of them. The profile shows roughly 79,000 clones, approximately 96% of them singletons. The CDR3 is 16 residues long. CDR1 and CDR2 from the germline V gene are SGHTA and FQGNSA. J was trimmed by 6 bases and V by 7 bases; bases with no gene match: 10. The receptor was isolated from a human donor in good health. Material: T cells isolated from PBMCs. V is TRBV7-2 and J is TRBJ2-1; TRBD2 aligns across 12 bases. CDR3 amino acids: CASTAFMGLAGNEQFF. Written as DNA, the CDR3 is TGTGCCAGCACCGCGTTTATGGGACTAGCGGGCAATGAGCAGTTCTTC.